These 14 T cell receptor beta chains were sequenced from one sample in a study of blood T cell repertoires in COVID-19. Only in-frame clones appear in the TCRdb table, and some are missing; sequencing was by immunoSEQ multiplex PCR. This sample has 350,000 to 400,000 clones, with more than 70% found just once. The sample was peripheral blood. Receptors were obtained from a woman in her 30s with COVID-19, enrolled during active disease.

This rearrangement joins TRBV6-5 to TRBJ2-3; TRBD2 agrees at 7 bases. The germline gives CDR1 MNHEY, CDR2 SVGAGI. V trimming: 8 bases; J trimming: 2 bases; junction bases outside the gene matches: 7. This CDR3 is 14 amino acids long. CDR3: CASGTSEFTDTQYF. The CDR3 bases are TGTGCCAGCGGAACTAGCGAGTTCACAGATACGCAGTATTTT.

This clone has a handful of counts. This CDR3 is CASSWRNYGYTF. The DNA of the CDR3 is TGTGCCAGCAGCTGGCGGAACTATGGCTACACCTTC. This rearrangement joins TRBV5-4 to TRBJ1-2; no clear D gene. The V gene's germline CDR1 is SGHNT and CDR2 YYREEE (reference sequence). The CDR3 sequence is 12 residues long. V lost 3 bases and J lost 2, with 5 bases in between.

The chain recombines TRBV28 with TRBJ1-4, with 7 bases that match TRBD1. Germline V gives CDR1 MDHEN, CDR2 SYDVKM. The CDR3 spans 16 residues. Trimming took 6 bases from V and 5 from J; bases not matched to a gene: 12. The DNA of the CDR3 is TGTGCCAGCAGCCTAACAATGGGACAGCGGAATGAAAAACTGTTTTTT. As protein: CASSLTMGQRNEKLFF. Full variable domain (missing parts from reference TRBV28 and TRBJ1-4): DVKVTQSSRYLVKRTGEKVFLECVQDMDHENMFWYRQDPGLGLRLIYFSYDVKMKEKGDIPEGYSVSREKKERFSLILESASTNQTSMYLCASSLTMGQRNEKLFFGSGTQLSVL.

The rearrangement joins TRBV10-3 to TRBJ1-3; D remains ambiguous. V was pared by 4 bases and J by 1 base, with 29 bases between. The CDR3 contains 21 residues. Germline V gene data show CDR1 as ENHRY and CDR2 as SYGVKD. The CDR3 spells CAISAGRGQFTRIQSGNTIYF. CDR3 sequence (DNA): TGTGCCATCAGTGCGGGTAGAGGGCAGTTTACGCGTATCCAATCTGGAAACACCATATATTTT.

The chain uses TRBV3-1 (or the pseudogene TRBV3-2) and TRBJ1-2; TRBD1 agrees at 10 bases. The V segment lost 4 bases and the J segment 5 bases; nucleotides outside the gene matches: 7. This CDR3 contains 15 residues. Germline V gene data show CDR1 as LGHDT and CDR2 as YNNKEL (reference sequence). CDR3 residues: CASSPRQGARYGYTF. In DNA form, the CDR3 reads TGTGCCAGCAGCCCCCGACAGGGGGCACGGTATGGCTACACCTTC.

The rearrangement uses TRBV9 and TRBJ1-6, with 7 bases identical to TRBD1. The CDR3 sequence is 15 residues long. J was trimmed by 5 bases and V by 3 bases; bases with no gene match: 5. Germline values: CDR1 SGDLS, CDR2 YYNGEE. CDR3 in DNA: TGTGCCAGCAGCGGGACAGGAGGTAATAATTCACCCCTCCACTTT. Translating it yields CASSGTGGNNSPLHF.

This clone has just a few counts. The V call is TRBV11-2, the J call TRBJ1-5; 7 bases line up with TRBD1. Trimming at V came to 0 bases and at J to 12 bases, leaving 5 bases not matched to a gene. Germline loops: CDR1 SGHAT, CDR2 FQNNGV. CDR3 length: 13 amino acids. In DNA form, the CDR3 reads TGTGCCAGCAGCTTAGAGGTAGACAGGGACCAGCATTTT. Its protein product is CASSLEVDRDQHF. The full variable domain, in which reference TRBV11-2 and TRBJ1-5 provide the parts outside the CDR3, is EAGVAQSPRYKIIEKRQSVAFWCNPISGHATLYWYQQILGQGPKLLIQFQNNGVVDDSQLPKDRFSAERLKGVDSTLKIQPAKLEDSAVYLCASSLEVDRDQHFGDGTRLSIL.

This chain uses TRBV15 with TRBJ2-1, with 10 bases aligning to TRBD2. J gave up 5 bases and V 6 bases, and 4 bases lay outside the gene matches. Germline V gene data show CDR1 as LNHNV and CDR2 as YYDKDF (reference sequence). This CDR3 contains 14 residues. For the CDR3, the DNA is TGTGCCACCAGGGGTCTAGCGGGAGACAATGAGCAGTTCTTC. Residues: CATRGLAGDNEQFF.

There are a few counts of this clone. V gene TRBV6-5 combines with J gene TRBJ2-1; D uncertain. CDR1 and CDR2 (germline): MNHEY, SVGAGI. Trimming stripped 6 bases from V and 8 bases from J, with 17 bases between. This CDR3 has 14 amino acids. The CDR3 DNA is TGTGCCAGCAGGCGACAAATCGAATGGGATGAGCAGTTCTTC. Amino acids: CASRRQIEWDEQFF.

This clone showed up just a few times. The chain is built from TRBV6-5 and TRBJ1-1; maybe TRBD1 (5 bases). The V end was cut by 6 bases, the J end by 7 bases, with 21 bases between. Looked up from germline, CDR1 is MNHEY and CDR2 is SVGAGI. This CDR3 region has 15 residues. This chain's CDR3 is CASRYMTEASSEAFF. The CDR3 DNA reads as TGTGCCAGCAGATATATGACAGAAGCCTCCAGTGAAGCTTTCTTT.

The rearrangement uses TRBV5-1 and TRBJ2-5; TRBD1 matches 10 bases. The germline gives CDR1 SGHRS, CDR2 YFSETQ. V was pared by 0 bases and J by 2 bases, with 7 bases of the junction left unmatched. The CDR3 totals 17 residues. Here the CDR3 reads CASSLAPTGGRQETQYF. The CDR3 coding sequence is TGCGCCAGCAGCTTGGCCCCGACAGGGGGCAGACAAGAGACCCAGTACTTC.

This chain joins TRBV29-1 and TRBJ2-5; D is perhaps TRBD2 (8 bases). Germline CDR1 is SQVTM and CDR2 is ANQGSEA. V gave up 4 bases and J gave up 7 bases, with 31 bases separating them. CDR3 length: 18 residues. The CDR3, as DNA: TGCAGCGTTGTATTCTCGGGAGCGGGAGAATACCGACAGGGGACCCAGTACTTC. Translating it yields CSVVFSGAGEYRQGTQYF.

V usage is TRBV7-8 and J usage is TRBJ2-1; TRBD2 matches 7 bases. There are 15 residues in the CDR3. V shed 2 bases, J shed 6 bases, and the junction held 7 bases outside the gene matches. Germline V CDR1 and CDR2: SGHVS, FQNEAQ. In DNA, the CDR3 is TGTGCCAGCAGCTTACGGGAGGCACGCCGCAATGAGCAGTTCTTC. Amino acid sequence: CASSLREARRNEQFF.

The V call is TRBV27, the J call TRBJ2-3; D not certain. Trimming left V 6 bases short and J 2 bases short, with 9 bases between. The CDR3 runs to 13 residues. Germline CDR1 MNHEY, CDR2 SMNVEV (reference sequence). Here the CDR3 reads CASSPTDTDTQYF. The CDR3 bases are TGTGCCAGCAGCCCTACCGACACAGATACGCAGTATTTT.